Below are 14 T cell receptor beta chains sequenced from a single sample in a study of CD8+ T cells in alopecia areata. Following extraction, RNA underwent reverse transcription to cDNA, which served as the sequencing template. Sequencing used immunoSEQ multiplex PCR; TCRdb keeps in-frame clones, though not all of them. The sample presents under 350,000 clones, none singletons. Cells that came from pooled cutaneous lymph nodes were sorted using CD4, CD8alpha, NKG2D, NKG2ACE and other markers. Sample: CD4+ T cells sorted from a lymph node. Every receptor here comes from a C3H/HeJ mouse with alopecia areata. The strain is characterized by the MHC haplotype H2-k.

This clone was found a few times. Gene labels here are mouse ones. The CDR3 extends 4 residues past the end of the read, so its final part is completed from the germline J gene. This chain joins TRBV19 and TRBJ1-1; 10 bases agree with TRBD1. The CDR3 loop spans 16 amino acids. Germline CDR1 reads FNHDT; CDR2 reads SITEND (reference sequence). The V gene end was trimmed by 5 bases and the J gene end by 4 bases; junction bases not matched to a gene: 11. CDR3 bases read: TGTGCCAGCAGCCCCTACTCCGGGACAGGGGTCACA. Amino acids: CASSPYSGTGVT. The whole CDR3 sequence is CASSPYSGTGVTEVFF. The whole variable domain, remainder taken from reference TRBV19 and TRBJ1-1, is GGIITQTPKFLIGQEGQKLTLKCQQNFNHDTMYWYRQDSGKGLRLIYYSITENDLQKGDLSEGYDASREKKSSFSLTVTSAQKNEMAVFLCASSPYSGTGVTEVFFGKGTRLTVV.

Remarks on this clone: The listed genes are named as in mouse. The read ends 4 residues early relative to the CDR3; the germline J gene fills the gap. The same CDR3 can be traced to other DNA sequences in this sample. The V gene is TRBV13-3, the J gene TRBJ2-5; TRBD1 is a possible D gene (5 bases). The CDR3 covers 13 residues. In germline, CDR1 is NNHDY, CDR2 SYVADS. CDR3 residues: CASSDGQKDTQYF. CDR3 bases read: TGTGCCAGCAGTGATGGACAGAAAGAC.

Notes on this clone: The genes are named according to mouse. The CDR3 end lies 4 residues beyond the end of the read and is filled in from the germline J gene. The chain has TRBV13-1 and TRBJ2-7; 9 nucleotides align to TRBD1. Germline assignment: CDR1 NSHNY and CDR2 SYGAGN. The CDR3 contains 13 residues. The CDR3 DNA, read in part, is TGTGCCAGCAGCCGACAGGGGGGTTAT. It codes for CASSRQGGY. The whole CDR3 sequence is CASSRQGGYEQYF.

The table lists this clone with a few counts. All gene names here are mouse names. The CDR3 end lies 4 residues beyond the end of the read and is filled in from the germline J gene. Different DNA sequences within this sample yield the same CDR3. The gene calls are TRBV17 and TRBJ2-2; D may be TRBD1 (6 bases). Germline V gene sequence: CDR1 MNHDT, CDR2 YYDKIL. Trimming removed 6 bases at V and 2 bases at J, with 10 bases between. The CDR3 is 14 amino acids. CDR3 protein: CASSRDKNTGQLYF. CDR3 DNA (partial): TGTGCTAGCAGCAGGGACAAGAACACCGGG.

This clone was picked up a small number of times. Genes and germline are mouse. The CDR3 end lies 4 residues beyond the end of the read and is filled in from the germline J gene. The sample has other DNA sequences that encode this CDR3 too. This chain joins TRBV13-1 and TRBJ2-1; the D gene is possibly TRBD1 (6 bases). The ends were cut back, 5 bases at V and 4 bases at J, with 7 bases in the middle. The CDR3 totals 12 residues. CDR1 is NSHNY and CDR2 is SYGAGN in the germline V gene. Partial CDR3 DNA: TGTGCCAGCAGGCAGGGGTATGCT. It specifies CASRQGYA. The full CDR3 sequence reads CASRQGYAEQFF.

A word on this clone: Mouse names are used for the genes. The read falls 4 residues short of the CDR3 end, and the missing part is taken from the germline J gene. This sequence joins TRBV13-1 and TRBJ2-7, with D tentatively TRBD2 (5 bases). The CDR3 is made up of 13 amino acids. Germline CDR1 reads NSHNY; CDR2 reads SYGAGN. V lost 7 bases, J lost 3 bases, and 14 bases lay in between. The part of the CDR3 DNA that was read is TGTGCCAGCGGCCCTCCTGGGCACTAT. This gives the protein CASGPPGHY. The full CDR3 protein reads CASGPPGHYEQYF.

This clone turned up a few times. Genes and germline are mouse. The observed sequence ends 4 residues before the CDR3 terminus, with the missing tail filled in from the germline J gene. The same CDR3 arises from other DNA sequences in this sample as well. The rearrangement joins TRBV1 to TRBJ2-3; 7 bases match TRBD1. Germline loops: CDR1 NSQYPW, CDR2 LRSPGD (reference sequence). V trimming: 0 bases; J trimming: 1 base; junction bases outside the gene matches: 1. CDR3 length equals 15 residues. The CDR3 sequence: CTCSADGQGAETLYF. The CDR3 DNA, read in part, is TGCACCTGCAGTGCAGATGGACAGGGTGCAGAA.

About this clone itself: Gene names and germline refer to mouse. The observed sequence ends 4 residues before the CDR3 terminus, with the missing tail filled in from the germline J gene. The V gene is TRBV13-2, the J gene TRBJ2-1; 9 bases fit TRBD2. Germline CDR1 is NNHNN and CDR2 is SYGAGS (reference sequence). The CDR3 consists of 16 residues. Trimming removed 2 bases from V and 3 bases from J; junction bases left unmatched: 6. CDR3: CASGDMTGGRYAEQFF. CDR3 DNA (partial): TGTGCCAGCGGTGACATGACTGGGGGTCGCTATGCT.

To note about this clone: Each gene name is a mouse one. The read ends 4 residues shy of where the CDR3 ends; the end is completed using the germline J gene. The chain couples TRBV31 to TRBJ2-3; 7 bases agree with TRBD2. V lost 1 base and J lost 0; bases outside the gene matches: 7. The CDR3 has 16 residues. Germline V CDR1 and CDR2: GKSSPN, SITVG. CDR3 bases read: TGTGCCTGGAGTCCGCAACTGGGGACTAGTGCAGAA. Its translation: CAWSPQLGTSAE. The full CDR3 reads CAWSPQLGTSAETLYF.

Points on this clone: Gene and germline names: mouse. Incomplete CDR3 DNA: TGTGCCAGCAGTGCCGACAGATAT. Translation: CASSADRY. The whole CDR3 is CASSADRYEQYF. The V and J genes are TRBV13-1 and TRBJ2-7, with D tentatively TRBD1 (5 bases). The sequenced fragment ends 4 residues before the CDR3 boundary, so the rest is inferred from the germline J gene. Germline V lookup: CDR1 NSHNY, CDR2 SYGAGN. CDR3 length: 12 residues.

In its sample, this clone was seen a few times. All gene names here are mouse names. The read comes to an end 4 residues before the CDR3 does, leaving the germline J gene to fill in the end. This sequence joins TRBV19 and TRBJ2-3, with D maybe TRBD1 (5 bases). Per germline, CDR1 FNHDT and CDR2 SITEND (reference sequence). This CDR3 comprises 14 residues. V gave up 2 bases and J gave up 2 bases, with 9 bases separating them. The part of the CDR3 DNA that was read is TGTGCCAGCAGTATGACAGTCTTTGCAGAA. As protein: CASSMTVFAE. The entire CDR3 reads CASSMTVFAETLYF.

This clone was seen more than once but under ten times. Genes and germline come from the mouse. Read coverage stops 4 residues before the CDR3 terminus; the germline J gene supplies the remainder. The same CDR3 can be traced to other DNA sequences in this sample. The V gene is TRBV17, the J gene TRBJ2-2; possible D gene TRBD2, 5 bases. The ends were cut back, 2 bases at V and 2 bases at J, with 6 bases in the middle. CDR1 and CDR2 (germline): MNHDT, YYDKIL. CDR3 length: 14 residues. The CDR3 sequence is CASSRLGNTGQLYF. The covered CDR3 bases are TGTGCTAGCAGTAGACTGGGTAACACCGGG.

Of note for this clone: Mouse gene names and germline throughout. The read gets to within 4 residues of the CDR3 end, and the germline J gene fills in the rest. The rearrangement uses TRBV19 and TRBJ2-1, with 7 positions matching TRBD2. The ends lost 1 base at V and 4 bases at J; junction bases unmatched: 5. Germline V gene lookup returns CDR1 FNHDT and CDR2 SITEND (reference sequence). The CDR3 length is 15 residues. The part of the CDR3 DNA that was read is TGTGCCAGCAGTATATCCGGGGGGGGATATGCT. It codes for CASSISGGGYA. The complete CDR3 reads CASSISGGGYAEQFF.

This clone was detected a few times. These gene names are mouse names. The read ends 4 residues before the CDR3 terminus; that terminus is restored from the germline J gene. The chain links TRBV5 to TRBJ2-2, with 9 bases fitting TRBD2. From germline, CDR1 is LGHNA and CDR2 YNLKQL (reference sequence). The CDR3 loop spans 18 amino acids. Trimming cost V 1 base and J 4 bases; bases outside gene matches: 10. The part of the CDR3 DNA that was read is TGTGCCAGCAGCCAAGTTCTGTTGGGGGGGCACGGCACCGGG. Translation gives CASSQVLLGGHGTG. The whole CDR3 is CASSQVLLGGHGTGQLYF.